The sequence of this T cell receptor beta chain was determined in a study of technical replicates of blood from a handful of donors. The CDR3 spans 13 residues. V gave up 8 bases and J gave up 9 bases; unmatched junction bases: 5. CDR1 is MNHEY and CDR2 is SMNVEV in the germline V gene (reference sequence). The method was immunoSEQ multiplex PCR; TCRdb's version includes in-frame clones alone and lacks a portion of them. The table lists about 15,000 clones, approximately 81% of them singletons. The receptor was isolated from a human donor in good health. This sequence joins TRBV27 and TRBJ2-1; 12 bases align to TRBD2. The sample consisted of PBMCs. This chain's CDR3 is CASGLAGKSEQFF. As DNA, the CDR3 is TGTGCCAGCGGACTAGCGGGAAAGAGTGAGCAGTTCTTC.